The present TCR beta chain was sequenced within a study of blood T cell repertoires in COVID-19. Looking at the study overall: Samples of COVID-19 (acute and convalescent) were obtained from the United States, Italy and Spain. PBMCs, B-cell-depleted T cells, or T cells were the source of the cDNA or gDNA that made up the material.

Authors' methods: Nucleated cell number was recorded as an estimate derived from reference gene primer amplification. Assay used: immunoSEQ multiplex PCR; TCRdb lists only in-frame clones, some missing. V and J calls and clone size are as listed in that table; D and trimming were resolved from the DNA. The profile shows under 300,000 clones, around 88% of them singletons. This CDR3 comprises 16 residues. The germline V and J ends were trimmed by 5 bases and 0 bases, with 13 bases remaining between them. The V gene's germline CDR1 is MDHEN and CDR2 SYDVKM. The sequenced sample consisted of peripheral blood. The TCR comes from a man aged 80 or over with acute or convalescent COVID-19. This chain connects TRBV28 to TRBJ1-4; D may be TRBD1 (6 bases). The CDR3 loop reads CASSLPTGATNEKLFF. The CDR3 nucleotides read TGTGCCAGCAGTCTCCCGACAGGAGCAACTAATGAAAAACTGTTTTTT.